Each of the 6 T cell receptor beta chains below was sequenced from the same sample in a study of blood T cell repertoires in COVID-19 (dated by TCRdb to the early 2020s). The library came from the immunoSEQ multiplex PCR assay. TCRdb took this table from immuneACCESS and kept in-frame rearrangements with V and J called. Such tables lack part of the clones; where checked against another copy, unresolved V genes explain under half of the gap, and the rest is unexplained. The sample yields a few hundred thousand clones; roughly 86% were counted once. Roughly 3% of the sample goes to the ten largest clones. Input material: peripheral blood. Receptors were obtained from a man aged 55 to 70 with acute or convalescent COVID-19.

The rearrangement links TRBV28 to TRBJ1-6; 11 bases map to TRBD1. The CDR3 is 16 residues long. CDR1 MDHEN and CDR2 SYDVKM come from the germline V gene. J lost 9 bases, V lost 5 bases, and 9 bases had no gene match. In nucleotides, the CDR3 is TGTGCCAGCAGTGATTGGACAGGGGGCGACGGTTCACCCCTCCACTTT. This gives the protein CASSDWTGGDGSPLHF.

The chain combines TRBV6-2 or TRBV6-3 with TRBJ2-3; 9 nucleotides match TRBD1. CDR1 MNHEY and CDR2 SVGEGT come from the germline V gene. After removal of 6 bases from V and 6 bases from J, the junction contained 10 bases not matched to a gene. The length of the CDR3 is 15 residues. CDR3 protein: CASSPGTGTVDTQYF. DNA of the CDR3: TGTGCCAGCAGCCCCGGGACAGGGACGGTGGATACGCAGTATTTT.

This sequence joins TRBV6-6 and TRBJ1-1, with D possibly matching TRBD1 (5 bases). Trimming removed 4 bases at V and 8 bases at J, with 11 bases between. CDR1 is MNHNY, CDR2 SVGAGI, per germline (reference sequence). The CDR3 contains 12 residues. CDR3 in DNA: TGTGCCAGCAGTTCCAGGGATCGAGAAGCTTTCTTT. Amino acids: CASSSRDREAFF.

The J gene is TRBJ1-1, the V gene TRBV18, with D possibly matching TRBD1 (6 bases). The V gene's germline CDR1 is KGHSH and CDR2 LQKENI. CDR3 length: 15 residues. The V end lost 1 base, the J end lost 3 bases, and 12 bases lay between the germline ends. The CDR3 sequence: CASSPRSAGDTEAFF. CDR3 DNA: TGTGCCAGCTCACCACGGTCGGCAGGGGACACTGAAGCTTTCTTT. Together with reference TRBV18 and TRBJ1-1, the CDR3 gives the full variable domain: NAGVMQNPRHLVRRRGQEARLRCSPMKGHSHVYWYRQLPEEGLKFMVYLQKENIIDESGMPKERFSAEFPKEGPSILRIQQVVRGDSAAYFCASSPRSAGDTEAFFGQGTRLTVV.

The chain combines TRBV2 with TRBJ2-1; D not resolved. Germline V gene lookup returns CDR1 SNHLY and CDR2 FYNNEI. The V end was cut by 7 bases, the J end by 7 bases, with 8 bases between. The CDR3 sequence is 11 residues long. The chain's CDR3 is CASKEINEQFF. The CDR3 nucleotides read TGTGCCAGCAAAGAGATAAATGAGCAGTTCTTC.

This chain joins TRBV7-3 and TRBJ2-1; 8 positions agree with TRBD1. The CDR3 sequence is 16 residues long. Germline V lookup: CDR1 SGHTA, CDR2 FQGTGA. J gave up 8 bases and V 1 base, and 10 bases lay outside the gene matches. The CDR3 sequence is CASSLNGAGQGHEQFF. CDR3 nucleotides: TGTGCCAGCAGCTTAAATGGGGCCGGACAGGGCCATGAGCAGTTCTTC.